These 10 T cell receptor beta chains were all obtained from the same sample, sequenced in a study of identical twins. TCRdb recomputed calls from the 5' RACE reads with MiXCR, one row per CDR3 protein. Of more than 650,000 distinct CDR3 sequences in the sample, less than 7% were seen once. Sequencing was performed on naive T cells sorted from blood. Receptor source: a man younger than 30 in good health.

This chain joins TRBV20-1 and TRBJ2-1; possibly TRBD2 for D (6 bases). CDR1 DFQATT and CDR2 SNEGSKA come from the germline V gene (reference sequence). Trimming removed 3 bases at V and 6 bases at J, with 12 bases between. The CDR3 consists of 13 residues. The CDR3 is CSASGGSGNEQFF. The CDR3 DNA reads TGCAGTGCTAGTGGCGGTAGCGGCAATGAGCAGTTCTTC.

CDR3: CASSVGYQETQYF. CDR3 nucleotide sequence: TGTGCCAGCAGTGTGGGGTACCAAGAGACCCAGTACTTC. This rearrangement joins TRBV5-4 to TRBJ2-5; no clear D gene. The CDR3 totals 13 residues. The germline CDR1 and CDR2 sequences are SGHNT and YYREEE (reference sequence). The V and J ends lost 5 bases and 0 bases respectively, with 8 bases between them.

This clonotype was detected a few times. The genes are TRBV15 and TRBJ2-4, with TRBD1 matching over 8 bases. CDR1 LNHNV and CDR2 YYDKDF come from the germline V gene (reference sequence). The V segment lost 7 bases and the J segment 9 bases; nucleotides outside the gene matches: 17. This CDR3 has 16 residues. CDR3 loop: CATNRVTGAQSGIQYF. The CDR3 nucleotides read TGTGCCACCAACCGGGTGACAGGGGCCCAGAGCGGCATTCAGTACTTC.

This clonotype occurred many times. The chain recombines TRBV4-2 with TRBJ1-5; D remains ambiguous. The germline V gene encodes CDR1 LGHNA and CDR2 YNFKEQ. The V gene lost 5 bases and the J gene lost 5 bases, with 16 bases spanning the gap. The CDR3 spans 15 residues. This chain's CDR3 is CASSTLESPDQPQHF. For the CDR3, the DNA is TGTGCCAGCAGCACCCTCGAAAGCCCGGATCAGCCCCAGCATTTT.

Turning to this clonotype: Relative to the germline gene, one junction end is altered; a read error may explain this. J is TRBJ2-7 and V is TRBV7-8; D perhaps matches TRBD1 (5 bases). There are 17 residues in the CDR3. Germline V CDR1 and CDR2: SGHVS, FQNEAQ. CDR3 DNA: TGTGCCAGCAGCTTAAGGTTGGGGCAGGGCCTAACCTACGAGCAGTGCTTC. Protein sequence: CASSLRLGQGLTYEQCF.

In its sample, this clonotype was seen many times. The CDR3 loop is CSVEKAGGYNEQFF. The CDR3 coding sequence is TGCAGCGTTGAGAAAGCGGGAGGGTACAATGAGCAGTTCTTC. The rearrangement links TRBV29-1 to TRBJ2-1; 10 bases fit TRBD2. This CDR3 is 14 amino acids long. The V gene's germline CDR1 is SQVTM and CDR2 ANQGSEA. V lost 3 bases to trimming and J lost 4 bases; unmatched junction nucleotides: 3.

This clonotype has a count of ten or more. The chain recombines TRBV11-2 with TRBJ1-1, with D possibly being TRBD1 (5 bases). There are 12 residues in the CDR3. V lost 1 base, J lost 10 bases, and 10 bases lay in between. Germline CDR1 and CDR2: SGHAT and FQNNGV. CDR3 DNA sequence: TGTGCCAGCAGCTTAGTTGGGACGGGAGCTTTCTTT. Residues: CASSLVGTGAFF. Together with reference TRBV11-2 and TRBJ1-1, the CDR3 gives the full variable domain: EAGVAQSPRYKIIEKRQSVAFWCNPISGHATLYWYQQILGQGPKLLIQFQNNGVVDDSQLPKDRFSAERLKGVDSTLKIQPAKLEDSAVYLCASSLVGTGAFFGQGTRLTVV.

In its sample, this clonotype was seen many times. The gene calls are TRBV12-3 or TRBV12-4 and TRBJ2-7, with D possibly matching TRBD1 (6 bases). Between the trimmed V and J ends, which lost 4 bases and 2 bases, there was a span of 15 bases. The CDR3 loop spans 15 amino acids. CDR3 residues: CASSSGAQGPYEQYF. DNA of the CDR3: TGTGCCAGCAGTTCGGGCGCTCAGGGGCCCTACGAGCAGTACTTC.

This clonotype appeared a few times. The V call is TRBV29-1, the J call TRBJ1-1; D is perhaps TRBD1 (5 bases). The CDR3 extends over 12 amino acids. Germline CDR1 SQVTM, CDR2 ANQGSEA. V gave up 1 base and J gave up 6 bases, with 9 bases separating them. CDR3 in amino acids: CSVEGGGSEAFF. CDR3 DNA sequence: TGCAGCGTTGAAGGGGGGGGATCTGAAGCTTTCTTT.

This clonotype was counted only a few times. The J gene is TRBJ2-5, the V gene TRBV9, with D tentatively TRBD1 (6 bases). CDR1 SGDLS and CDR2 YYNGEE come from the germline V gene. With 2 bases removed from V and 5 bases from J, the gap between germline ends came to 16 bases. CDR3 length equals 15 residues. CDR3 in amino acids: CASSVRTALVETQYF. CDR3 nucleotides: TGTGCCAGCAGCGTCCGGACAGCCCTCGTTGAGACCCAGTACTTC.